The clone carrying this T cell receptor (beta chain) was detected many times. This record comes from a study of T cells in Graves' hyperthyroidism and ophthalmopathy. About the research overall: Staff took peripheral blood when the initial diagnosis was made, before any treatment began.

TCR beta CDR3 regions were amplified from RNA transcripts. An initial round of RT-PCR targeting the TCR CDR3 relied on the HTBI primer set. One entry per CDR3 protein, called by TCRdb with MiXCR from the multiplex PCR reads. The sample carries about 720,000 distinct CDR3 sequences, under 20% recorded once. Those with hyperthyroidism were 18 to 65 years old, newly diagnosed, and ill for under 2 months. Uncontrolled infection, other autoimmune disease, pregnancy or lactation excluded patients. PBMCs came from around 9.7 ml fresh peripheral blood. The sequencing input was blood. This sequence was found in a woman between 50 and 59 years old with Graves' hyperthyroidism that later progressed to Graves' ophthalmopathy.

The CDR3 bases are TGTGCCAGCAGCCCAGCCACAGGGGGCTCCTACAATGAGCAGTTCTTC. Protein product: CASSPATGGSYNEQFF. The gene calls are TRBV3-1 and TRBJ2-1; 8 positions agree with TRBD1. In germline, CDR1 is LGHDT, CDR2 YNNKEL (reference sequence). Germline trimming cut 4 bases from V and 0 bases from J; bases unmatched to any gene: 5. The CDR3 is 16 residues long.